This T cell receptor beta chain is from a study of shared clonotypes between healthy human individuals. A note on this clone: Its antigen is not known.

Germline values: CDR1 SQVTM, CDR2 ANQGSEA. There are 14 residues in the CDR3. V dropped 7 bases and J dropped 4; count of bases not matched to a gene: 11. It was CD45RO-negative cells, positively selected for CCR7, that made up naive CD8 cells, with terminally differentiated effector memory CD45RA+ cells excluded. Overall study results and limits: The rarefaction results pointed to incomplete sorted-subset sequencing despite large depth.

Measured with immunoSEQ multiplex PCR; TCRdb has only the in-frame clones, and not every one. The data hold hundreds of thousands of clones, with 92% observed a single time. The chain uses TRBV29-1 and TRBJ2-7; TRBD2 matches at 9 bases. The receptor was derived from a man aged 25-45 years in good health. The sequencing sample was made of naive CD8+ T cells sorted from blood. The CDR3 DNA reads TGCAGCGCCCAAGGGGCGGGAGGGCCATACGAGCAGTACTTC. Amino acids: CSAQGAGGPYEQYF.